The sample holds many counts of the clone carrying this T cell receptor (beta chain). Its target is not known. This sample is part of a study of metastatic and nonmetastatic thyroid tumors. Study context: Blood and tumor or nodule tissue repertoires from malignant and benign thyroid patients were compared.

Thyroid surgery took place with no prior treatment in any patient. Points from the study as a whole: Malignant thyroid tumors reportedly had TCR beta diversity that was significantly higher than in benign nodules, in blood and tumor.

TCRdb used MiXCR to call clones anew from the PCR reads. The table records about 93,000 clones, roughly 13% of them present only once. The CDR3 is 16 residues long. Per the germline V gene, CDR1 is SGHRS and CDR2 is YFSETQ. With 6 bases removed from V and 4 bases from J, the gap between germline ends came to 22 bases. This chain links TRBV5-1 with TRBJ2-5; tentative D call: TRBD2 (5 bases). This clonotype originated in a female donor with papillary thyroid cancer or a benign thyroid nodule (not recorded which). Some clones in this sample may be carry-over from other donors' samples. Sequenced input: blood. CDR3 nucleotides: TGCGCCAGCACCATCACGCCGGGGTTCGTAGGAGAGACCCAGTACTTC. Its protein is CASTITPGFVGETQYF.